A single sample gave rise to the 5 T cell receptor beta chains below, sequenced in a study of human T cells and chemical hapten exposure. Via MiXCR, TCRdb re-called the RACE reads, giving one row per CDR3 protein. The table includes 180,000 or so distinct CDR3 sequences, roughly 15% detected once. Time point of the sample: patch test 1, 2 weeks after DPC sensitization. Treatment in this sample: therapeutic diphenylcyclopropenone sensitization with weekly scalp DPC. The sequencing used whole blood, collected in connection with sensitization to the hapten diphenylcyclopropenone (DPC). Receptor source: a woman under 40 with alopecia areata. Some clones in this sample may be carry-over from other donors' samples.

V and J are TRBV28 and TRBJ1-1; 9 positions match TRBD1. The germline V gene encodes CDR1 MDHEN and CDR2 SYDVKM. This CDR3 has 13 residues. The trim removed 6 bases at V and 11 bases at J, leaving 10 bases unmatched. Here the CDR3 reads CASSPNRGPVAFF. The CDR3 DNA follows: TGTGCCAGCAGCCCTAACAGGGGGCCTGTTGCTTTCTTT.

This clonotype came up a few times. A read error may produce the germline difference seen at one junction end. This chain connects TRBV7-7 to TRBJ2-1, with TRBD2 matching over 11 bases. Germline CDR1 reads SSHAT; CDR2 reads FNYEAQ (reference sequence). The CDR3 runs 15 residues. The chain's CDR3 is CASSLAGGTYNEQFF. Here the CDR3 DNA reads TGTGCTAGCAGCCTAGCGGGAGGTACCTACAATGAGCAGTTCTTC.

Concerning this clonotype itself: An end of the junction differs from the germline gene, which may be a read error. The rearrangement uses TRBV6-5 and TRBJ2-3; 7 bases line up with TRBD1. The germline V gene has CDR1 MNHEY and CDR2 SVGAGI. There are 16 residues in the CDR3. CDR3 sequence reads: CASSNSGQPGADTQYF. Written as DNA, the CDR3 is TGTGCCAGCAGTAACTCGGGACAGCCCGGGGCAGATACGCAGTATTTT.

This clonotype has more than one count but fewer than ten. The genes are TRBV18 and TRBJ1-2; unclear D gene. The germline V and J ends were trimmed by 6 bases and 3 bases, with 5 bases remaining between them. Germline V CDR1 and CDR2: KGHSH, LQKENI. The CDR3 spans 11 residues. This CDR3 reads CASSWDYGYTF. CDR3 coding DNA: TGTGCCAGCTCCTGGGACTATGGCTACACCTTC.

This clonotype showed up just a few times. The chain couples TRBV24-1 to TRBJ2-7, with 7 bases matching TRBD1. The CDR3 extends over 15 amino acids. CDR1 and CDR2 (germline): KGHDR, SFDVKD. V was clipped by 4 bases and J by 1 base; unmatched bases: 6. The CDR3: CATSETGVSSYEQYF. CDR3 nucleotide sequence: TGTGCCACCAGTGAAACAGGGGTGTCATCCTACGAGCAGTACTTC.